A selection of T cell receptor beta chains follows, all from one sample in a study of radiotherapy plus CTLA-4 blockade in lung cancer. Data came from immunoSEQ multiplex PCR; TCRdb stores just in-frame clones and leaves some out. The table has about 110,000 clones, over 65% seen once. The sequencing here drew on peripheral blood, taken from a patient treated with radiotherapy plus ipilimumab. Receptors originate from a human donor with non-small cell lung cancer that progressed on radiotherapy plus ipilimumab. Some clones in this sample may be carry-over from other donors' samples. Both conserved end residues are part of each CDR3. D genes are given only for firm matches. For some rows the clone size is stated as once, few or many, or as a class when expanded; others skip it.

DNA,CDR3,D,J,size,V
TGTGCCAGCAGCTTACAGGGAGACACTGAAGCTTTCTTT,CASSLQGDTEAFF,.,TRBJ1-1,.,TRBV5-5
TGTGCCAGCAGCTTAGAGATGAACACTGAAGCTTTCTTT,CASSLEMNTEAFF,.,TRBJ1-1,.,TRBV7-2
TGTGCCAGCTCCGCCTCGGGCATTAACTATGGCTACACCTTC,CASSASGINYGYTF,.,TRBJ1-2,.,TRBV18
TGTGCCAGCAGCTTAGTGGAAGGAAACACCATATATTTT,CASSLVEGNTIYF,.,TRBJ1-3,once,TRBV11-3
TGCAGCGTTGGTGGACCCGCGGGGACTGAAGCTTTCTTT,CSVGGPAGTEAFF,.,TRBJ1-1,.,TRBV29-1
TGTGCCAGCAGCTTCGACGGAGGCAATCAGCCCCAGCATTTT,CASSFDGGNQPQHF,.,TRBJ1-5,.,TRBV7-2
TGCAGCGTTTCTGGGGCTGAAGCTTTCTTT,CSVSGAEAFF,.,TRBJ1-1,.,TRBV29-1
TGTGCCAGCAGTGAAGAGCTTACTAGCGGGGGGCGCAACGAGCAGTACTTC,CASSEELTSGGRNEQYF,TRBD2,TRBJ2-7,medium-sized,TRBV6-1
TGTGCCAGCAGCCAAGAATGGGGGACCTACGAGCAGTACTTC,CASSQEWGTYEQYF,.,TRBJ2-7,.,TRBV4-2
TGTGCCAGCTCACCCATCGGGGGTGGGACTGAAGCTTTCTTT,CASSPIGGGTEAFF,.,TRBJ1-1,.,TRBV18
TGTGCCAGCAGTGAAATATACGTAGCTTTCTTT,CASSEIYVAFF,.,TRBJ1-1,.,TRBV2
TGCGCCAGCAAGGCCCTAAGATCCAATCAGCCCCAGCATTTT,CASKALRSNQPQHF,.,TRBJ1-5,.,TRBV10-2
TGTGCCACCAGCAGAGACCCTGCGGCACAGCCCCAGCATTTT,CATSRDPAAQPQHF,.,TRBJ1-5,.,TRBV15
TGTGCCAGCAGTTTCGGAAGCGGGGGCACAGATACGCAGTATTTT,CASSFGSGGTDTQYF,TRBD2,TRBJ2-3,.,TRBV7-6
TGTGCCAGCAGCTCCTCTAAGGGCAGGTCCTACGAGCAGTACTTC,CASSSSKGRSYEQYF,.,TRBJ2-7,once,TRBV7-2
TGTGCCAGTACTCCCCCACCAGGGGTGCACGGGGAGCTGTTTTTT,CASTPPPGVHGELFF,.,TRBJ2-2,few,TRBV19
TGTGCCAGCAATGTTTATGCTGGGTTCGCAGATACGCAGTATTTT,CASNVYAGFADTQYF,.,TRBJ2-3,.,TRBV2
TGTGCCAGCAGGGCTCTAGAAAAACTGTTTTTT,CASRALEKLFF,.,TRBJ1-4,.,TRBV28
TGTGCCAGCAGCTTAGGGGTCATCTCCTACAATGAGCAGTTCTTC,CASSLGVISYNEQFF,.,TRBJ2-1,.,TRBV7-3
TGTGCCAGCAGACGAGGGACAGTGAACACCGGGGAGCTGTTTTTT,CASRRGTVNTGELFF,TRBD1,TRBJ2-2,.,TRBV6-5
TGTGCCAGCCCCCTTTACACTGAAGCTTTCTTT,CASPLYTEAFF,.,TRBJ1-1,.,TRBV21-1
TGCGCCAGCAGCCTCGGGGTGGGACAGTCTTTATATGGCTACACCTTC,CASSLGVGQSLYGYTF,TRBD1,TRBJ1-2,few,TRBV4-1
TGCGCCAGCAGCTTGGGGACAGGCTCTGGAAACACCATATATTTT,CASSLGTGSGNTIYF,TRBD1,TRBJ1-3,.,TRBV5-1
TGTGCCAGCAGCTCGGGACAGGGGGGAGCAGATACGCAGTATTTT,CASSSGQGGADTQYF,TRBD1,TRBJ2-3,.,TRBV11-3
TGTGCCAGCAGTCCTCCGGGACAGGGTGTCTACGAGCAGTACTTC,CASSPPGQGVYEQYF,TRBD1,TRBJ2-7,.,TRBV28
TGTGCCAGCAGAGGACAGGGGGGCCCCTACGAGCAGTACTTC,CASRGQGGPYEQYF,TRBD1,TRBJ2-7,.,TRBV2
TGTGCCATCAGTGAGTCCCGAACCCACGAGCAGTACTTC,CAISESRTHEQYF,.,TRBJ2-7,few,TRBV10-3
TGTGCCAGTAGTTTCGGGGGGGGGCCCCCAGATACGCAGTATTTT,CASSFGGGPPDTQYF,TRBD2,TRBJ2-3,.,TRBV28
TGCGCCAGCCACAAAGAGCGGGGGGCCGGATCCTACGAGCAGTACTTC,CASHKERGAGSYEQYF,TRBD2,TRBJ2-7,.,TRBV5-1